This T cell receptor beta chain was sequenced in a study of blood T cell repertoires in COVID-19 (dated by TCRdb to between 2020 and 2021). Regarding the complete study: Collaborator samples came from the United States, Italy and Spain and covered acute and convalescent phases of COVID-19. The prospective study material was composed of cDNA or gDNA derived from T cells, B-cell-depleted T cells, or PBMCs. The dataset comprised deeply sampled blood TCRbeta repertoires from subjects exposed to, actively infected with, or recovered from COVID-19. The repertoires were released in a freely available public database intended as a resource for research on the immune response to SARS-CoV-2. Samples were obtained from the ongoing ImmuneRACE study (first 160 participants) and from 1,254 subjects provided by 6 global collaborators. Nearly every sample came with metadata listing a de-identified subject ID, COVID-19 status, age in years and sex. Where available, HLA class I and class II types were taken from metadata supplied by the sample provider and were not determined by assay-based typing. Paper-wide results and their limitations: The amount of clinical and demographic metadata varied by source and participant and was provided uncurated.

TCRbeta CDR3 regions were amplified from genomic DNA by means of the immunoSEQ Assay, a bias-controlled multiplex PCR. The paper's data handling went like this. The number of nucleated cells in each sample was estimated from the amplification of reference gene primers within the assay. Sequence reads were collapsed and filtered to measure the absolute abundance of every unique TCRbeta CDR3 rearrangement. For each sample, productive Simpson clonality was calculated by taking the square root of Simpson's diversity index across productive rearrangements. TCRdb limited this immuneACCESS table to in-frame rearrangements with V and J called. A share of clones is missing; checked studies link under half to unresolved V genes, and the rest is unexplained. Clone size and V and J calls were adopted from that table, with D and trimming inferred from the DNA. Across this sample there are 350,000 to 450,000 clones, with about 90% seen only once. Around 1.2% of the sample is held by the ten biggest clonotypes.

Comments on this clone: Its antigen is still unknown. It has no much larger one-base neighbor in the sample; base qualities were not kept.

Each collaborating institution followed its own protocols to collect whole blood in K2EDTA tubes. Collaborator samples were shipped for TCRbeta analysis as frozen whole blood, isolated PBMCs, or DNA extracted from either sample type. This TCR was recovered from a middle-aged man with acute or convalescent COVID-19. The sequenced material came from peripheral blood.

The base sequence is TGTGCCAGCTCAGACGGACAGGGGGCTAACTATGGCTACACCTTC. It encodes CASSDGQGANYGYTF. The V gene is TRBV18 and the J gene is TRBJ1-2; 10 middle bases align to TRBD1. Unmatched junction bases come to 3, with V trimmed by 5 bases and J by 0 bases. The CDR3 goes from the cysteine to the phenylalanine over 15 residues. Solely the CDR3 DNA is kept, with 45 bases framed from the first base. Taken from the germline V gene, the CDR1 and CDR2 loops are KGHSH and LQKENI.